The clone carrying this T cell receptor beta chain has only one observation. Data came from immunoSEQ multiplex PCR; TCRdb stores just in-frame clones and leaves some out. The sample records fewer than 700,000 clones, approximately 91% being singletons. During active infection, Seattle patients enrolled and were then monitored through disease. This sample was included in a study of blood T cell repertoires in COVID-19. As for the study in general: There were acute and convalescent COVID-19 samples, and they came from the United States, Italy and Spain. PBMCs, B-cell-depleted T cells, or T cells provided the cDNA or gDNA that made up the material.

Deletions cut 0 bases from V and 2 bases from J, with 20 bases between. This CDR3 is built from 19 residues. Germline CDR1 and CDR2: SGHNT and YENEEA. The source of this sequence is a woman between 45 and 60 years old with COVID-19, enrolled during active disease. V usage is TRBV11-3 and J usage is TRBJ1-5; TRBD1 is a possible D gene (5 bases). Sequencing was performed on peripheral blood. This CDR3 reads CASSLDQVERQGGNQPQHF. As DNA, the CDR3 is TGTGCCAGCAGCTTAGATCAGGTGGAGAGGCAGGGCGGCAATCAGCCCCAGCATTTT.